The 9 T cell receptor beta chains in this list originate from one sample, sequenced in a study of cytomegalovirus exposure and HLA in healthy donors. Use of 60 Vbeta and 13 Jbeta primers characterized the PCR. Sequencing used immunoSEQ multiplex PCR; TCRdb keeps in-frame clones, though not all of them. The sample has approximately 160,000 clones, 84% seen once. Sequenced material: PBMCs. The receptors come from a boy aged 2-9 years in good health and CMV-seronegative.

CDR3 coding DNA: TGTGCCAGCAGTGAAGCGCGGACAGGTGAAGCTTTCTTT. It translates to CASSEARTGEAFF. This sequence joins TRBV6-1 and TRBJ1-1; 7 nucleotides agree with TRBD1. In germline, CDR1 is MNHNS, CDR2 SASEGT. The CDR3 is 13 amino acids. V shed 0 bases and J 7 bases; nucleotides not matched to a gene: 2.

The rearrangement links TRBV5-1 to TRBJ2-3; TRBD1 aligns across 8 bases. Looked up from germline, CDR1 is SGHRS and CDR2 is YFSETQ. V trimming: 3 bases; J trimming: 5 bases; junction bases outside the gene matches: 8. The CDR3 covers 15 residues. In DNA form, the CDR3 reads TGCGCCAGCAGCTGGAAGGACAGGGAAGGAGATACGCAGTATTTT. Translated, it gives CASSWKDREGDTQYF.

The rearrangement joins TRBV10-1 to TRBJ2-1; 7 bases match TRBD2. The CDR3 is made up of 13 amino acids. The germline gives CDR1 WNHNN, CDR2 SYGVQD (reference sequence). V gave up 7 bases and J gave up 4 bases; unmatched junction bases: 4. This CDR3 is CASNGTTYNEQFF. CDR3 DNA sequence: TGCGCCAGCAACGGGACTACTTACAATGAGCAGTTCTTC.

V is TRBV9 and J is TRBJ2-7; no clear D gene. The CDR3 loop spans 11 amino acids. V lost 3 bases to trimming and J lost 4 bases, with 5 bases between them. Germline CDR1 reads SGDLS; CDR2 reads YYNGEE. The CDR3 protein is CASSESYEQYF. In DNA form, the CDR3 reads TGTGCCAGCAGCGAATCTTACGAGCAGTACTTC.

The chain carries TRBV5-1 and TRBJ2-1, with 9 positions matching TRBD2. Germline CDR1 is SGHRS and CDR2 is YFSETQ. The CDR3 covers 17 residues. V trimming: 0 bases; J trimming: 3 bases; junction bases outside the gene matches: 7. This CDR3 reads CASSLDPSGTDYNEQFF. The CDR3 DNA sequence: TGCGCCAGCAGCTTGGACCCTAGCGGGACCGACTACAATGAGCAGTTCTTC.

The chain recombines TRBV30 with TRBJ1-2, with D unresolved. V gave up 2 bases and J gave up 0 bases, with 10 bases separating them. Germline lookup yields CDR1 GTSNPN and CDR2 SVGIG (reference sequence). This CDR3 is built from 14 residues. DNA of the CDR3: TGTGCCTGGAGTCCCGAGGGCGCTAACTATGGCTACACCTTC. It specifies CAWSPEGANYGYTF.

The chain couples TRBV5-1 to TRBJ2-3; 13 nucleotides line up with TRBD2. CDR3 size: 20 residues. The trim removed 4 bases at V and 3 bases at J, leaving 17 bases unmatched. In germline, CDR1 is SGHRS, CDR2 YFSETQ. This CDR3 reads CASSNQGPLVLAGGTDTQYF. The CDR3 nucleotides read TGCGCCAGCAGCAATCAGGGTCCCCTAGTACTAGCGGGAGGGACAGATACGCAGTATTTT.

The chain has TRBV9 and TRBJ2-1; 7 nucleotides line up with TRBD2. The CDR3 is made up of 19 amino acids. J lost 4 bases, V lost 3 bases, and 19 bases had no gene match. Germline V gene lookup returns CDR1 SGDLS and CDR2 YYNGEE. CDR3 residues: CASSAQLGGETFLYNEQFF. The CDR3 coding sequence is TGTGCCAGCAGCGCCCAACTGGGGGGGGAGACCTTCCTATACAATGAGCAGTTCTTC. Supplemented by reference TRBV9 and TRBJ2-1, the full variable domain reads DSGVTQTPKHLITATGQRVTLRCSPRSGDLSVYWYQQSLDQGLQFLIQYYNGEERAKGNILERFSAQQFPDLHSELNLSSLELGDSALYFCASSAQLGGETFLYNEQFFGPGTRLTVL.

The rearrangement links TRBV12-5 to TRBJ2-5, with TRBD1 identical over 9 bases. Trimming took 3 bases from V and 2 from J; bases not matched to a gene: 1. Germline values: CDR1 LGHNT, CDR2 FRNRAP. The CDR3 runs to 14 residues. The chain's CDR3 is CASGLDRGQETQYF. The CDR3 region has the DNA TGTGCTAGTGGTTTAGACAGGGGGCAAGAGACCCAGTACTTC.